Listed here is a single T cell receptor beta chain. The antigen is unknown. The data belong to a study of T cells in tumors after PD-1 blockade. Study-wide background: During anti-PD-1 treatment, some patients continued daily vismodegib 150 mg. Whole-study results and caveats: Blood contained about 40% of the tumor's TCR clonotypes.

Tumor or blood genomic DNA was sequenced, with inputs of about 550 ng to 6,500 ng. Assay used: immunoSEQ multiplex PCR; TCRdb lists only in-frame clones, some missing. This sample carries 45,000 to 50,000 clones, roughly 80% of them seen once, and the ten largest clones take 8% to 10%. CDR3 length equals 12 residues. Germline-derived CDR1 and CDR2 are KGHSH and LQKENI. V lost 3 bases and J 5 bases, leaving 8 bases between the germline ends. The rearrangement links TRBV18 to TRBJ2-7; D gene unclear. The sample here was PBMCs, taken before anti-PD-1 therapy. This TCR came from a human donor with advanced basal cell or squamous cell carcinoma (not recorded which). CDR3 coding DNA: TGTGCCAGCTCACCTAATCCCAACGAGCAGTACTTC. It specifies CASSPNPNEQYF.